These 8 T cell receptor beta chains were all obtained from the same sample, sequenced in a study of naive and memory T cell subsets. Whole-study results and caveats: Naive repertoires, especially CD8, held a few larger clonotypes, possibly memory cells re-expressing CD45RA.

An equimolar mix of two oligonucleotides served as the beta constant-region primer for TRBC1 and TRBC2. Ligated cDNA was amplified by four rounds of PCR with nested alpha and beta constant-region primers and SP2. TCRdb itself ran the UMI-ligation and nested PCR reads through MiXCR, one entry per CDR3 protein. The table lists some 110,000 distinct CDR3 sequences, roughly 14% of them singletons. Their recognized antigens are unknown. Sequenced input: naive CD8+ T cells from blood. These receptors were collected from a human donor in good health.

CDR3 region: CASSEGGNEQFF. CDR3 bases: TGTGCCAGCAGTGAGGGTGGTAATGAGCAGTTCTTC. This chain links TRBV12-3 or TRBV12-4 with TRBJ2-1; D is possibly TRBD2 (5 bases). Trimming pared 5 bases from V and 7 bases from J, leaving 9 bases between. The CDR3 spans 12 residues.

This clonotype was recorded a few times. The chain's CDR3 is CRVGGTANTEAFF. Written as DNA, the CDR3 is TGCAGGGTGGGTGGGACCGCGAACACTGAAGCTTTCTTT. The rearrangement joins TRBV29-1 to TRBJ1-1, with D possibly TRBD1 on 5 matching bases. CDR3 length: 13 amino acids. Germline CDR1 SQVTM, CDR2 ANQGSEA.

The chain uses TRBV24-1 and TRBJ2-5; tentatively, D is TRBD1 or TRBD2 (5 bases each). V was pared by 2 bases and J by 5 bases, with 11 bases between. Germline loops: CDR1 KGHDR, CDR2 SFDVKD. The CDR3 consists of 14 residues. This chain's CDR3 is CATSDSWGGETQYF. The CDR3 DNA reads TGTGCCACCAGTGATTCGTGGGGCGGGGAGACCCAGTACTTC.

This clonotype appeared a few times. The V call is TRBV7-2, the J call TRBJ2-3; TRBD2 matches 7 bases. This CDR3 has 16 residues. Trimming cost V 5 bases and J 6 bases; bases outside gene matches: 14. Germline V gene sequence: CDR1 SGHTA, CDR2 FQGNSA. The CDR3 spells CASSLGRPGAGDTQYF. The CDR3 nucleotides read TGTGCCAGCAGCCTAGGGAGACCGGGAGCGGGGGATACGCAGTATTTT.

The rearrangement joins TRBV19 to TRBJ2-1; 11 nucleotides line up with TRBD2. This CDR3 spans 17 amino acids. J lost 7 bases, V lost 3 bases, and 11 bases had no gene match. Germline V gene lookup returns CDR1 LNHDA and CDR2 SQIVND (reference sequence). CDR3 loop: CASSMKGPLAGGNEQFF. The CDR3 DNA follows: TGTGCCAGTAGTATGAAGGGTCCTCTAGCGGGGGGTAATGAGCAGTTCTTC. Using reference TRBV19 and TRBJ2-1 for the parts outside the CDR3, the full variable domain is DGGITQSPKYLFRKEGQNVTLSCEQNLNHDAMYWYRQDPGQGLRLIYYSQIVNDFQKGDIAEGYSVSREKKESFPLTVTSAQKNPTAFYLCASSMKGPLAGGNEQFFGPGTRLTVL.

This clonotype showed up just a few times. CDR3 sequence reads: CASSFLQGNDEQYF. In DNA form, the CDR3 reads TGCGCCAGCAGCTTTCTACAGGGGAACGACGAGCAGTACTTC. The chain combines TRBV5-1 with TRBJ2-7, with 7 bases identical to TRBD1. This CDR3 has 14 residues. The ends lost 2 bases at V and 5 bases at J; junction bases unmatched: 7. Per the germline V gene, CDR1 is SGHRS and CDR2 is YFSETQ.

This clonotype was counted between two and nine times. The CDR3 DNA follows: TGTGCCAGCAGACAGGGGTCGGAAGAGAGGAGGTACTTC. Translated, it gives CASRQGSEERRYF. The chain employs TRBV12-3 or TRBV12-4 and TRBJ2-5, with TRBD1 matching 7 bases. V gave up 6 bases and J gave up 13 bases; unmatched junction bases: 14. The CDR3 loop spans 13 amino acids.

The chain employs TRBV12-3 or TRBV12-4 and TRBJ2-7; D tentatively reads TRBD1 or TRBD2 (5 bases each). The length of the CDR3 is 14 residues. Deletions cut 5 bases from V and 7 bases from J, with 18 bases between. The CDR3 here is CASSPGIVGGEQYF. The CDR3 nucleotides read TGTGCCAGCAGTCCCGGGATAGTTGGGGGAGAGCAGTACTTC.